The 7 T cell receptor beta chains presented below share a single source sample, sequenced in a study of blood T cells in healthy people across ages. A second PCR, run for about 7 to 11 cycles, used a sample-barcoded 5' primer plus a J-beta primer mix. Each CDR3 protein is one row after TCRdb ran MiXCR on the 5' RACE reads. The sample carries hundreds of thousands of distinct CDR3 sequences, about 42% recorded once. Sequences were obtained from blood. These receptors came from a man older than 75 in good health.

This rearrangement joins TRBV7-2 to TRBJ2-1, with D perhaps TRBD1 or TRBD2 (5 bases each). The germline V gene has CDR1 SGHTA and CDR2 FQGNSA. The ends were cut back, 4 bases at V and 0 bases at J, with 13 bases in the middle. The CDR3 extends over 16 amino acids. The CDR3 coding sequence is TGTGCCAGCAGCTCGGGACCTGTAAGCTCCTACAATGAGCAGTTCTTC. Residues: CASSSGPVSSYNEQFF.

The rearrangement uses TRBV3-1 and TRBJ2-1; TRBD2 agrees at 9 bases. The CDR3 consists of 16 residues. Germline loops: CDR1 LGHDT, CDR2 YNNKEL (reference sequence). V trimming: 0 bases; J trimming: 5 bases; junction bases outside the gene matches: 5. The CDR3 loop is CASSQETSGPNNEQFF. CDR3 DNA sequence: TGTGCCAGCAGCCAAGAAACTAGCGGGCCGAACAATGAGCAGTTCTTC.

This clonotype was observed at least ten times. This chain connects TRBV7-2 to TRBJ2-5; 7 positions agree with TRBD2. V lost 5 bases, J lost 4 bases, and 10 bases stayed unmatched. Germline V gene lookup returns CDR1 SGHTA and CDR2 FQGNSA. The CDR3 sequence is 15 residues long. The CDR3 nucleotides read TGTGCCAGCAGCCGAGTTCCGCTAGCGGTAGAGACCCAGTACTTC. Amino acids: CASSRVPLAVETQYF.

This clonotype has a count of ten or more. The chain uses TRBV29-1 and TRBJ1-2, with D unclear. The CDR3 spans 11 residues. V was pared by 1 base and J by 6 bases, with 6 bases between. In germline, CDR1 is SQVTM, CDR2 ANQGSEA. The CDR3 sequence is CSVEGEDGYTF. CDR3 DNA sequence: TGCAGCGTTGAAGGCGAAGATGGCTACACCTTC. Combining the CDR3 with reference TRBV29-1 and TRBJ1-2 gives the whole variable domain SAVISQKPSRDICQRGTSLTIQCQVDSQVTMMFWYRQQPGQSLTLIATANQGSEATYESGFVIDKFPISRPNLTFSTLTVSNMSPEDSSIYLCSVEGEDGYTFGSGTRLTVV.

This clonotype appeared a few times. The rearrangement links TRBV7-2 to TRBJ1-1; the match to TRBD1 covers 8 bases. The CDR3 loop spans 15 amino acids. The germline V gene encodes CDR1 SGHTA and CDR2 FQGNSA. V shed 5 bases, J shed 2 bases, and the junction held 7 bases outside the gene matches. The CDR3 bases are TGTGCCAGCAGCCCCCGACAGGGGATCAACACTGAAGCTTTCTTT. Translated, it gives CASSPRQGINTEAFF.

The gene calls are TRBV4-1 and TRBJ2-6; D is ambiguous. Trimming left V 0 bases short and J 0 bases short, with 6 bases between. Germline-derived CDR1 and CDR2 are MGHRA and YSYEKL. This CDR3 region has 16 residues. CDR3 nucleotide sequence: TGCGCCAGCAGCCAAGATCGGTACTCTGGGGCCAACGTCCTGACTTTC. Its translation: CASSQDRYSGANVLTF.

In its sample, this clonotype was seen a few times. This chain uses TRBV25-1 with TRBJ2-3, with a possible D match to TRBD2 (6 bases). Germline CDR1 and CDR2: MGHDK and SYGVNS. This CDR3 comprises 14 residues. Trimming removed 7 bases at V and 4 bases at J, with 15 bases between. The CDR3 DNA is TGTGCCAGCACGAAAGAGGGACTCCCAGATACGCAGTATTTT. Translation: CASTKEGLPDTQYF.